Shown below are 27 T cell receptor beta chains from a single sample sequenced in a study of T cell repertoires and Cas9 in healthy adults (dated by TCRdb to the late 2010s). The library was made by the immunoSEQ multiplex PCR assay. What TCRdb holds here is the immuneACCESS table cut down to in-frame rearrangements. Part of the clones is not present; checked against another copy, under half of the missing clones reflect an unresolved V gene, and the others are unexplained. This sample comprises about 22,000 clones, roughly nine tenths of them detected only once. In total, the top ten clones hold roughly 1.6% of the sample. Sequenced: CD4+ effector T cells (CD127+, CD25-, CD137-, CD154-) from PBMCs; culture status not recorded. The origin of the receptors is a human donor in good health.

The table lists this clone with a count of one. V and J are TRBV19 and TRBJ1-2; perhaps TRBD1 as D (5 bases). The germline V gene encodes CDR1 LNHDA and CDR2 SQIVND (reference sequence). The CDR3 is 13 amino acids. V lost 7 bases and J 6 bases, leaving 15 bases between the germline ends. The CDR3 spells CASTTRTLDGYTF. CDR3 bases: TGTGCCAGTACTACGAGGACACTTGATGGCTACACCTTC. Combining the CDR3 with reference TRBV19 and TRBJ1-2 gives the whole variable domain DGGITQSPKYLFRKEGQNVTLSCEQNLNHDAMYWYRQDPGQGLRLIYYSQIVNDFQKGDIAEGYSVSREKKESFPLTVTSAQKNPTAFYLCASTTRTLDGYTFGSGTRLTVV.

This CDR3 is CASSFGDSSYEQYF. CDR3 DNA: TGCGCCAGCAGCTTTGGGGACTCCTCCTACGAGCAGTACTTC. The chain carries TRBV5-1 and TRBJ2-7; D possibly corresponds to TRBD2 (6 bases). The CDR3 contains 14 residues. Trimming cost V 2 bases and J 0 bases, with 9 bases left between them. Germline V gene sequence: CDR1 SGHRS, CDR2 YFSETQ.

The V gene is TRBV2, the J gene TRBJ2-5; possibly TRBD1 for D (6 bases). V was pared by 7 bases and J by 2 bases, with 8 bases between. Germline lookup yields CDR1 SNHLY and CDR2 FYNNEI. CDR3 length: 12 residues. CDR3 region: CASKRGQETQYF. The CDR3 DNA is TGTGCCAGCAAGAGGGGGCAAGAGACCCAGTACTTC.

The rearrangement joins TRBV19 to TRBJ1-5; 7 positions match TRBD1. V gave up 6 bases and J gave up 7 bases; unmatched junction bases: 12. Germline CDR1 reads LNHDA; CDR2 reads SQIVND (reference sequence). The CDR3 runs 15 residues. CDR3: CASRPFTGVGQPQHF. CDR3 DNA: TGTGCCAGTAGACCATTCACAGGGGTGGGCCAGCCCCAGCATTTT.

The chain has TRBV6-5 and TRBJ1-4; D remains ambiguous. The CDR3 sequence is 13 residues long. Between the trimmed V and J ends, which lost 5 bases and 5 bases, there was a span of 9 bases. Germline V lookup: CDR1 MNHEY, CDR2 SVGAGI. The CDR3 spells CASSQGRNEKLFF. The CDR3 nucleotides are TGTGCCAGCAGTCAAGGGAGGAATGAAAAACTGTTTTTT.

The V and J genes are TRBV27 and TRBJ2-3; 13 bases are shared with TRBD2. V was pared by 4 bases and J by 10 bases, with 8 bases of the junction left unmatched. Germline loops: CDR1 MNHEY, CDR2 SMNVEV (reference sequence). The CDR3 totals 15 residues. The CDR3 sequence is CASSSQRTSGRAQYF. CDR3 in DNA: TGTGCCAGCAGTTCACAGCGGACTAGCGGGAGAGCGCAGTATTTT.

This clone was seen a single time. This chain uses TRBV6-1 with TRBJ2-1; D is tentatively TRBD1 or TRBD2 (5 bases each). The length of the CDR3 is 13 residues. CDR1 MNHNS and CDR2 SASEGT come from the germline V gene. The ends were cut back, 8 bases at V and 10 bases at J, with 18 bases in the middle. DNA for the CDR3: TGTGCCAGCTCCGGGGCAGGTACAAACGAGCAGTTCTTC. This codes for CASSGAGTNEQFF.

The chain links TRBV5-1 to TRBJ1-4, with unresolved D. Germline CDR1 reads SGHRS; CDR2 reads YFSETQ. CDR3 length: 18 residues. V was cut by 4 bases and J by 0 bases, with 19 bases left in between. CDR3 sequence (DNA): TGCGCCAGCAGCCTATGGATGCCAGGTGATGCAACTAATGAAAAACTGTTTTTT. This sequence encodes CASSLWMPGDATNEKLFF.

V usage is TRBV19 and J usage is TRBJ1-2; the match to TRBD1 covers 7 bases. V was clipped by 6 bases and J by 7 bases; unmatched bases: 11. CDR1 is LNHDA, CDR2 SQIVND, per germline (reference sequence). The CDR3 consists of 14 residues. The CDR3 DNA sequence: TGTGCCAGTAGAGTGGACAAGGGGGCTGCTGGCTACACCTTC. Its translation is CASRVDKGAAGYTF.

V is TRBV7-2 and J is TRBJ2-7; 8 bases align to TRBD1. This CDR3 spans 14 amino acids. Germline lookup yields CDR1 SGHTA and CDR2 FQGNSA. V trimming: 5 bases; J trimming: 4 bases; junction bases outside the gene matches: 7. CDR3 region: CASSPQTGAYEQYF. DNA of the CDR3: TGTGCCAGCAGCCCCCAGACAGGGGCTTACGAGCAGTACTTC.

The chain employs TRBV6-5 and TRBJ1-5; D is possibly TRBD1 (5 bases). V lost 5 bases and J lost 5, with 13 bases in between. This CDR3 spans 14 amino acids. The germline CDR1 and CDR2 sequences are MNHEY and SVGAGI. CDR3 bases: TGTGCCAGCAGTCCCGGGTCGGGGGATCAGCCCCAGCATTTT. Translating it yields CASSPGSGDQPQHF.

The genes are TRBV6-6 and TRBJ1-1, with unresolved D. V gave up 4 bases and J gave up 1 base, with 13 bases separating them. The CDR3 runs to 15 residues. Per the germline V gene, CDR1 is MNHNY and CDR2 is SVGAGI (reference sequence). CDR3 DNA sequence: TGTGCCAGCAGTTTCTCTGGACGGTCGAACACTGAAGCTTTCTTT. Translated: CASSFSGRSNTEAFF.

The J gene is TRBJ1-2, the V gene TRBV4-2; the D is unclear. V shed 0 bases and J shed 6 bases, with 8 bases lying between them. The CDR3 covers 13 residues. Per germline, CDR1 LGHNA and CDR2 YNFKEQ. The CDR3 protein is CASSQDRADGYTF. CDR3 nucleotide sequence: TGTGCCAGCAGCCAAGATCGGGCAGATGGCTACACCTTC.

This clone was seen a handful of times. The chain has TRBV7-2 and TRBJ1-2, with 7 bases fitting TRBD1. Germline CDR1 is SGHTA and CDR2 is FQGNSA. V was pared by 4 bases and J by 4 bases, with 3 bases of the junction left unmatched. This CDR3 spans 13 amino acids. The CDR3 here is CASSWDSTYGYTF. Written as DNA, the CDR3 is TGTGCCAGCAGCTGGGACAGTACCTATGGCTACACCTTC. The variable domain in full, with the rest retrieved from reference TRBV7-2 and TRBJ1-2, is GAGVSQSPSNKVTEKGKDVELRCDPISGHTALYWYRQSLGQGLEFLIYFQGNSAPDKSGLPSDRFSAERTGGSVSTLTIQRTQQEDSAVYLCASSWDSTYGYTFGSGTRLTVV.

This clone was observed once. This chain links TRBV27 with TRBJ1-5; D not resolved. The germline V gene has CDR1 MNHEY and CDR2 SMNVEV (reference sequence). V gave up 3 bases and J gave up 7 bases, with 10 bases separating them. The CDR3 extends over 13 amino acids. CDR3 sequence reads: CASSFEGRQPQHF. The CDR3 DNA reads as TGTGCCAGCAGTTTTGAGGGTAGGCAGCCCCAGCATTTT.

J is TRBJ2-7 and V is TRBV28, with D tentatively TRBD1 (6 bases). The V gene lost 10 bases and the J gene lost 2 bases, with 9 bases spanning the gap. This CDR3 comprises 11 residues. Germline loops: CDR1 MDHEN, CDR2 SYDVKM. The CDR3 bases are TGTGCCACGGGACATCCCTACGAGCAGTACTTC. Its protein is CATGHPYEQYF.

The genes are TRBV5-6 and TRBJ2-5; a weak D match, TRBD2 (6 bases). This CDR3 is 16 amino acids long. Germline loops: CDR1 SGHDT, CDR2 YYEEEE. The V end lost 4 bases, the J end lost 4 bases, and 20 bases lay between the germline ends. The CDR3 region has the DNA TGTGCCAGCAGCCCCGGTGGAGGGGCGCTGGTAGAGACCCAGTACTTC. Residues: CASSPGGGALVETQYF.

The V and J genes are TRBV6-6 and TRBJ1-1; D gene uncertain. Between the trimmed V and J ends, which lost 4 bases and 8 bases, there was a span of 14 bases. The V gene's germline CDR1 is MNHNY and CDR2 SVGAGI (reference sequence). CDR3 length equals 13 residues. In nucleotides, the CDR3 is TGTGCCAGCAGTTTGTCGGGGTCAAGGGAAGCTTTCTTT. Its translation is CASSLSGSREAFF.

This clone was counted a single time. V gene TRBV28 combines with J gene TRBJ2-1; D is unresolved. Germline CDR1 and CDR2: MDHEN and SYDVKM. This CDR3 has 11 amino acids. V was pared by 3 bases and J by 8 bases, with 5 bases between. The CDR3 DNA follows: TGTGCCAGCAGTTTTGGCGATGAGCAGTTCTTC. Its protein is CASSFGDEQFF.

This sequence joins TRBV28 and TRBJ2-1; no reliable D call. CDR3 length equals 12 residues. V lost 2 bases to trimming and J lost 10 bases, with 9 bases between them. Germline lookup yields CDR1 MDHEN and CDR2 SYDVKM. The CDR3, as DNA: TGTGCCAGCAGTTTACCTGGCAGGGAGCAGTTCTTC. It is translated as CASSLPGREQFF.

The chain couples TRBV6-1 to TRBJ1-2; no reliable D call. The CDR3 spans 11 residues. Germline V gives CDR1 MNHNS, CDR2 SASEGT. V lost 6 bases, J lost 1 base, and 3 bases lay in between. In DNA, the CDR3 is TGTGCCAGCAGCCTTAACTATGGCTACACCTTC. This gives the protein CASSLNYGYTF.

The chain recombines TRBV5-1 with TRBJ2-7, with 8 nucleotides matching TRBD1. Trimming at V came to 3 bases and at J to 1 base, leaving 3 bases not matched to a gene. The germline gives CDR1 SGHRS, CDR2 YFSETQ. The CDR3 is 14 residues long. CDR3 loop: CASSSGTGSYEQYF. The CDR3 DNA sequence: TGCGCCAGCAGCTCCGGGACAGGTTCCTACGAGCAGTACTTC. The full variable domain, its missing parts supplied by reference TRBV5-1 and TRBJ2-7, is KAGVTQTPRYLIKTRGQQVTLSCSPISGHRSVSWYQQTPGQGLQFLFEYFSETQRNKGNFPGRFSGRQFSNSRSEMNVSTLELGDSALYLCASSSGTGSYEQYFGPGTRLTVT.

The V call is TRBV6-5, the J call TRBJ2-1, with unresolved D. CDR1 and CDR2 from the germline V gene are MNHEY and SVGAGI. The CDR3 extends over 16 amino acids. Trimming took 2 bases from V and 0 from J, leaving 11 bases between them. CDR3 bases: TGTGCCAGCAGTTACCTTAGCTGGAGCTCCTACAATGAGCAGTTCTTC. Its translation is CASSYLSWSSYNEQFF.

In this sample, this clone turned up a few times. The gene calls are TRBV19 and TRBJ1-4; possible D gene TRBD1, 5 bases. The CDR3 is 16 residues long. Germline CDR1 reads LNHDA; CDR2 reads SQIVND (reference sequence). Trimming removed 5 bases from V and 2 bases from J, with 15 bases in between. The CDR3 loop reads CASSPGGALTNEKLFF. The CDR3, as DNA: TGTGCCAGTAGTCCGGGAGGGGCGTTGACTAATGAAAAACTGTTTTTT.

The V gene is TRBV6-5, the J gene TRBJ2-1, with 9 bases aligning to TRBD2. CDR1 and CDR2 from the germline V gene are MNHEY and SVGAGI. The junction had 5 bases not matched to a gene; V was cut back by 6 bases and J by 2 bases. The CDR3 is 15 residues long. CDR3 DNA sequence: TGTGCCAGCAGGTCGAGCGGGGGGCCCTACAATGAGCAGTTCTTC. The encoded protein is CASRSSGGPYNEQFF.

J is TRBJ1-1 and V is TRBV6-5; maybe TRBD1 (6 bases). The V and J ends lost 4 bases and 13 bases respectively, with 13 bases between them. Per the germline V gene, CDR1 is MNHEY and CDR2 is SVGAGI. The CDR3 runs to 11 residues. The CDR3 here is CASSFAFRGFF. The CDR3 nucleotides are TGTGCCAGCAGTTTCGCCTTCAGGGGTTTCTTT.

The chain is built from TRBV7-3 and TRBJ1-1, with TRBD1 identical over 9 bases. V shed 5 bases, J shed 5 bases, and the junction held 12 bases outside the gene matches. Looked up from germline, CDR1 is SGHTA and CDR2 is FQGTGA. This CDR3 contains 16 residues. CDR3 DNA: TGTGCCAGCAGCCCCACGCCACAGGGGGCGAGAACTGAAGCTTTCTTT. As protein: CASSPTPQGARTEAFF.